This entry lists 6 T cell receptor beta chains sequenced from one sample in a study of control samples from healthy donors and cancer patients. Here immunoSEQ multiplex PCR was the method, and the copy in TCRdb shows in-frame clones only, minus some. The sample records 90,000 or so clones, about 86% being singletons. The sequenced material came from blood. These receptor sequences come from a woman aged 45-60 years in good health.

The chain carries TRBV7-9 and TRBJ2-7; D uncertain. This CDR3 region has 12 residues. V was clipped by 0 bases and J by 7 bases, with 7 bases between them. The germline V gene encodes CDR1 SEHNR and CDR2 FQNEAQ (reference sequence). CDR3 sequence reads: CASSLALGEQYF. The CDR3 DNA reads TGTGCCAGCAGCTTAGCGCTTGGGGAGCAGTACTTC.

This clone was recorded only once. J is TRBJ1-2 and V is TRBV6-6, with D maybe TRBD1 (6 bases). V was pared by 0 bases and J by 6 bases, with 11 bases between. The CDR3 totals 14 residues. Germline V gene sequence: CDR1 MNHNY, CDR2 SVGAGI (reference sequence). CDR3 loop: CASSYSRAGDGYTF. CDR3 coding DNA: TGTGCCAGCAGTTACTCGAGGGCAGGGGATGGCTACACCTTC.

The sample holds a few counts of this clone. The chain couples TRBV18 to TRBJ2-5; D possibly matches TRBD1 or TRBD2 (5 bases each). This CDR3 is built from 16 residues. Trimming removed 3 bases at V and 1 base at J, with 15 bases between. CDR1 and CDR2 (germline): KGHSH, LQKENI. CDR3 sequence: CASSPTRTGLQETQYF. CDR3 nucleotide sequence: TGTGCCAGCTCACCTACTAGAACAGGCCTCCAAGAGACCCAGTACTTC.

On this clone itself: At the DNA level, this CDR3 is encoded by other sequences in the same sample as well. The CDR3 sequence is CASSLGLAATDTQYF. For the CDR3, the DNA is TGTGCCAGCAGCTTGGGGCTAGCGGCCACAGATACGCAGTATTTT. The rearrangement joins TRBV5-8 to TRBJ2-3; 7 bases align to TRBD2. This CDR3 has 15 amino acids. Germline values: CDR1 SGHTS, CDR2 YDEGEE. Losses at the gene ends were 0 bases for V and 2 bases for J; bases not matched to a gene: 3. The variable domain in full, with the rest retrieved from reference TRBV5-8 and TRBJ2-3, is EAGVTQSPTHLIKTRGQQATLRCSPISGHTSVYWYQQALGLGLQFLLWYDEGEERNRGNFPPRFSGRQFPNYSSELNVNALELEDSALYLCASSLGLAATDTQYFGPGTRLTVL.

This chain uses TRBV7-2 with TRBJ1-2; 7 bases line up with TRBD1. The CDR3 has 14 amino acids. The V segment lost 5 bases and the J segment 11 bases; nucleotides outside the gene matches: 14. CDR1 is SGHTA, CDR2 FQGNSA, per germline. The CDR3 loop is CASSKPWDRSSYTF. The CDR3 DNA sequence: TGTGCCAGCAGCAAACCGTGGGACAGAAGTAGTTACACCTTC.

This chain links TRBV27 with TRBJ2-7; no clear D gene. Germline values: CDR1 MNHEY, CDR2 SMNVEV (reference sequence). The V and J ends lost 8 bases and 2 bases respectively, with 16 bases between them. The CDR3 sequence is 14 residues long. This CDR3 reads CASPLLPVAYEQYF. Here the CDR3 DNA reads TGTGCCAGCCCCCTTCTTCCAGTAGCCTACGAGCAGTACTTC.